These 27 T cell receptor beta chains were all obtained from the same sample, sequenced in a study of T-cell memory formation after mild COVID-19 listed by TCRdb under 2021. Libraries came from 5' RACE. The sequencer was an Illumina NovaSeq 6000. TCRdb reworked the public reads: Q25 trimming with fastp, MiXCR clone assembly, productive beta chains retained. One record per CDR3 amino acid sequence lists the most common genes and DNA. The sample table lists 250,000 to 300,000 distinct CDR3 sequences, about a sixth of them with a count of one. The top ten hold roughly 22% of the sample. Sequenced: PBMCs or a T cell subset sorted from them (not recorded which). The receptor set was obtained from a young man who had mild COVID-19 (a few samples of this study predate the infection). The sample titles of this study are shuffled in the database, so cell type and time point are left out; the donor was told from shared clones.

This clonotype showed up just a few times. The chain couples TRBV28 to TRBJ2-3; 12 nucleotides agree with TRBD2. The CDR3 runs 15 residues. The V gene end was trimmed by 7 bases and the J gene end by 4 bases; junction bases not matched to a gene: 6. CDR1 MDHEN and CDR2 SYDVKM come from the germline V gene. The CDR3, as DNA: TGTGCCAGCACTCCGACTAGCGGGGGCGCAGATACGCAGTATTTT. It codes for CASTPTSGGADTQYF.

The J gene is TRBJ1-1, the V gene TRBV12-3 or TRBV12-4; unclear D gene. CDR3 length equals 14 residues. The ends were cut back, 6 bases at V and 4 bases at J, with 15 bases in the middle. The CDR3 reads CASRRTREATEAFF. In nucleotides, the CDR3 is TGTGCCAGCAGACGGACCCGGGAGGCCACTGAAGCTTTCTTT.

This clonotype appeared a few times. CDR3 sequence reads: CASSQDLAGGREEETQYF. The CDR3 region has the DNA TGTGCCAGCAGCCAAGATCTAGCGGGGGGCCGAGAAGAAGAGACCCAGTACTTC. The chain has TRBV4-2 and TRBJ2-5; TRBD2 agrees at 11 bases. V dropped 0 bases and J dropped 3; count of bases not matched to a gene: 9. The CDR3 has 18 amino acids. CDR1 is LGHNA and CDR2 is YNFKEQ in the germline V gene.

This clonotype was detected only a few times. This chain connects TRBV20-1 to TRBJ1-2; TRBD1 might be the D (6 bases). The germline V gene encodes CDR1 DFQATT and CDR2 SNEGSKA (reference sequence). There are 13 residues in the CDR3. Trimming removed 6 bases from V and 5 bases from J, with 16 bases in between. The CDR3 nucleotides read TGCAGTGCCCCAGGGGAGGGGGGATATGGCTACACCTTC. This encodes CSAPGEGGYGYTF.

This clonotype has at least ten counts. This chain uses TRBV7-2 with TRBJ2-7, with 8 bases identical to TRBD1. Germline V gene sequence: CDR1 SGHTA, CDR2 FQGNSA. V shed 5 bases and J 3 bases; nucleotides not matched to a gene: 3. The CDR3 is made up of 13 amino acids. CDR3 sequence: CASSPGTGYEQYF. Here the CDR3 DNA reads TGTGCCAGCAGCCCTGGGACAGGCTACGAGCAGTACTTC.

This clonotype was detected only a few times. The CDR3 sequence: CASSYSIFFELFF. DNA of the CDR3: TGTGCCAGCAGTTACTCGATCTTCTTTGAGCTGTTTTTT. The rearrangement uses TRBV6-2 or TRBV6-3 and TRBJ2-2; D ambiguous. V was cut by 0 bases and J by 11 bases, with 10 bases left in between. The CDR3 extends over 13 amino acids. From germline, CDR1 is MNHEY and CDR2 SVGEGT.

The chain joins TRBV11-3 to TRBJ2-1, with D possibly being TRBD1 (6 bases). V was trimmed by 5 bases and J by 8 bases, leaving 10 bases between them. This CDR3 spans 12 amino acids. The germline gives CDR1 SGHNT, CDR2 YENEEA. The CDR3 DNA reads as TGTGCCAGCAGCCAACAGGGTCATGAGCAGTTCTTC. Translated: CASSQQGHEQFF.

The chain recombines TRBV10-3 with TRBJ2-4; D unclear. The V gene's germline CDR1 is ENHRY and CDR2 SYGVKD. Trimming cost V 6 bases and J 5 bases, with 8 bases left between them. CDR3 length equals 12 residues. CDR3 nucleotides: TGTGCCATCAGCGGACCCGAAAACATTCAGTACTTC. Residues: CAISGPENIQYF.

CDR3 nucleotide sequence: TGTGCCAGCAGACCAAACCTGATGGGGCCCCAGCATTTT. This translates into CASRPNLMGPQHF. The V and J genes are TRBV6-2 or TRBV6-3 and TRBJ1-5; D unclear. Per germline, CDR1 MNHEY and CDR2 SVGEGT. V lost 6 bases, J lost 9 bases, and 15 bases lay in between. The length of the CDR3 is 13 residues.

In its sample, this clonotype was seen a few times. The CDR3 DNA sequence: TGTGCCAGCAGCCTTAGCGTTAGCACAGATACGCAGTATTTT. Protein product: CASSLSVSTDTQYF. The chain recombines TRBV11-3 with TRBJ2-3, with D tentatively TRBD2 (5 bases). This CDR3 region has 14 residues. Per the germline V gene, CDR1 is SGHNT and CDR2 is YENEEA. V lost 5 bases to trimming and J lost 0 bases, with 9 bases between them.

This clonotype occurred many times. This chain uses TRBV5-5 with TRBJ2-3; D is perhaps TRBD1 or TRBD2 (5 bases each). Germline loops: CDR1 SGHKS, CDR2 YYEKEE (reference sequence). The length of the CDR3 is 11 residues. V lost 7 bases and J 6 bases, leaving 9 bases between the germline ends. CDR3 bases: TGTGCCAGCCAGGGCGGGGATACGCAGTATTTT. Translated: CASQGGDTQYF.

This clonotype has only a few counts. This rearrangement joins TRBV7-2 to TRBJ1-1; perhaps TRBD1 as D (5 bases). This CDR3 is built from 15 residues. The germline gives CDR1 SGHTA, CDR2 FQGNSA. Between the trimmed V and J ends, which lost 2 bases and 2 bases, there was a span of 12 bases. The CDR3 region is CASSLRDGANTEAFF. CDR3 DNA: TGTGCCAGCAGCTTAAGAGACGGGGCCAACACTGAAGCTTTCTTT.

Only a few counts were recorded for this clonotype. This rearrangement joins TRBV5-1 to TRBJ1-4, with 7 positions matching TRBD1. There are 14 residues in the CDR3. Trimming removed 6 bases from V and 5 bases from J; junction bases left unmatched: 7. CDR1 SGHRS and CDR2 YFSETQ come from the germline V gene. The CDR3 reads CASTLTGRNEKLFF. The DNA of the CDR3 is TGCGCCAGCACCCTGACAGGGAGGAATGAAAAACTGTTTTTT.

The gene calls are TRBV29-1 and TRBJ1-1; tentatively, D is TRBD1 (5 bases). CDR3 size: 10 residues. V was clipped by 5 bases and J by 6 bases, with 7 bases between them. The V gene's germline CDR1 is SQVTM and CDR2 ANQGSEA. The CDR3 protein is CSVPGPEAFF. The CDR3 nucleotides are TGCAGCGTTCCGGGGCCTGAAGCTTTCTTT.

The chain is built from TRBV7-3 and TRBJ1-6; the D gene is possibly TRBD1 (5 bases). This CDR3 region has 15 residues. CDR1 and CDR2 (germline): SGHTA, FQGTGA. Trimming left V 2 bases short and J 9 bases short, with 14 bases between. CDR3 residues: CASSLGGGRSSPLHF. As DNA, the CDR3 is TGTGCCAGCAGCTTAGGTGGGGGTAGAAGTTCACCCCTCCACTTT.

This clonotype was counted between two and nine times. This chain uses TRBV7-3 with TRBJ1-4; 9 bases align to TRBD1. The CDR3 length is 15 residues. V dropped 4 bases and J dropped 4; count of bases not matched to a gene: 4. Germline V CDR1 and CDR2: SGHTA, FQGTGA. CDR3 in amino acids: CASSSYRGRNEKLFF. The CDR3 DNA reads as TGTGCCAGCAGCTCATACAGGGGGCGTAATGAAAAACTGTTTTTT.

V usage is TRBV12-3 or TRBV12-4 and J usage is TRBJ2-2; 7 nucleotides match TRBD1. This CDR3 has 15 amino acids. V lost 2 bases, J lost 6 bases, and 6 bases stayed unmatched. Here the CDR3 reads CASSLMTGNAGELFF. The CDR3 coding sequence is TGTGCCAGCAGTTTAATGACAGGGAATGCCGGGGAGCTGTTTTTT.

The chain links TRBV5-1 to TRBJ2-3; D is possibly TRBD2 (6 bases). The CDR3 length is 12 residues. Trimming stripped 5 bases from V and 6 bases from J, with 10 bases between. Germline loops: CDR1 SGHRS, CDR2 YFSETQ. DNA of the CDR3: TGCGCCAGCAGGTTCAGCGGGGATACGCAGTATTTT. Its protein product is CASRFSGDTQYF.

This clonotype was picked up a small number of times. The rearrangement joins TRBV4-1 to TRBJ2-1; D unclear. CDR3 length: 16 amino acids. Germline CDR1 MGHRA, CDR2 YSYEKL. The V gene lost 3 bases and the J gene lost 5 bases, with 17 bases spanning the gap. Written as DNA, the CDR3 is TGCGCCAGCAGCCAGGGTTATCTAGGTGTTCACAATGAGCAGTTCTTC. Encoded protein: CASSQGYLGVHNEQFF.

To note about this clonotype: One end of the junction does not line up with germline, which may come from a read error. This chain uses TRBV7-2 with TRBJ1-6; D may be TRBD1 (6 bases). This CDR3 has 20 residues. The germline V gene encodes CDR1 SGHTA and CDR2 FQGNSA. The CDR3 DNA reads TGTGCCAGCAGTTTAGCAGGGGATTCCAGACCGAGCTCCTATAATTCACCCCTCCACTTT. This sequence encodes CASSLAGDSRPSSYNSPLHF.

The rearrangement links TRBV6-5 to TRBJ2-7, with 8 bases identical to TRBD1. Trimming cost V 0 bases and J 3 bases; bases outside gene matches: 4. This CDR3 spans 15 amino acids. The germline V gene has CDR1 MNHEY and CDR2 SVGAGI. The CDR3 DNA sequence: TGTGCCAGCAGTTACTCCGGACAGGGAAACTACGAGCAGTACTTC. It specifies CASSYSGQGNYEQYF.

In this sample, this clonotype turned up a few times. The chain has TRBV3-1 and TRBJ2-3; D is perhaps TRBD2 (5 bases). CDR3 length: 14 amino acids. Germline loops: CDR1 LGHDT, CDR2 YNNKEL (reference sequence). V dropped 5 bases and J dropped 4 bases, with 13 bases sitting between them. CDR3 in amino acids: CASSFTAGADTQYF. The DNA for the CDR3 is TGTGCCAGCAGCTTCACCGCCGGGGCAGATACGCAGTATTTT.

In this sample, this clonotype turned up a few times. The V call is TRBV4-2, the J call TRBJ1-5; D remains unclear. Germline V gene data show CDR1 as LGHNA and CDR2 as YNFKEQ. The CDR3 has 13 amino acids. The V and J ends lost 0 bases and 7 bases respectively, with 7 bases between them. The CDR3 spells CASSQEDGQPQHF. CDR3 sequence (DNA): TGTGCCAGCAGCCAAGAAGATGGACAGCCCCAGCATTTT.

The rearrangement links TRBV7-2 to TRBJ2-5, with D possibly TRBD2 on 6 matching bases. This CDR3 has 11 amino acids. Germline CDR1 and CDR2: SGHTA and FQGNSA. Between the trimmed V and J ends, which lost 4 bases and 7 bases, there was a span of 7 bases. The CDR3 DNA reads as TGTGCCAGCAGCTCGGAGGGGACCCAGTACTTC. It encodes CASSSEGTQYF. Full variable domain (remainder filled in from reference TRBV7-2 and TRBJ2-5): GAGVSQSPSNKVTEKGKDVELRCDPISGHTALYWYRQSLGQGLEFLIYFQGNSAPDKSGLPSDRFSAERTGGSVSTLTIQRTQQEDSAVYLCASSSEGTQYFGPGTRLLVL.

This clonotype was seen a few times. V usage is TRBV24-1 and J usage is TRBJ2-3; 7 bases are a match to TRBD1. CDR3 length: 14 residues. Germline CDR1 reads KGHDR; CDR2 reads SFDVKD. V lost 4 bases to trimming and J lost 4 bases; unmatched junction nucleotides: 4. The CDR3 DNA sequence: TGTGCCACCAGTGACCGAGGGGGCGCAGATACGCAGTATTTT. It encodes CATSDRGGADTQYF.

The chain recombines TRBV24-1 with TRBJ1-2; tentative D call: TRBD1 (6 bases). Deletions cut 7 bases from V and 2 bases from J, with 22 bases between. The germline V gene encodes CDR1 KGHDR and CDR2 SFDVKD. This CDR3 contains 17 residues. CDR3 DNA: TGTGCCACCAGGGCTGCTCACAGGGAAATCGGGAACTATGGCTACACCTTC. This encodes CATRAAHREIGNYGYTF.

This chain connects TRBV12-3 or TRBV12-4 to TRBJ1-1; possible D gene TRBD1, 5 bases. Trimming pared 6 bases from V and 11 bases from J, leaving 19 bases between. The CDR3 extends over 13 amino acids. The CDR3 DNA sequence: TGTGCCAGCAGCCGCGCCCCGGGACGAGACGCTTTCTTT. Its translation: CASSRAPGRDAFF.